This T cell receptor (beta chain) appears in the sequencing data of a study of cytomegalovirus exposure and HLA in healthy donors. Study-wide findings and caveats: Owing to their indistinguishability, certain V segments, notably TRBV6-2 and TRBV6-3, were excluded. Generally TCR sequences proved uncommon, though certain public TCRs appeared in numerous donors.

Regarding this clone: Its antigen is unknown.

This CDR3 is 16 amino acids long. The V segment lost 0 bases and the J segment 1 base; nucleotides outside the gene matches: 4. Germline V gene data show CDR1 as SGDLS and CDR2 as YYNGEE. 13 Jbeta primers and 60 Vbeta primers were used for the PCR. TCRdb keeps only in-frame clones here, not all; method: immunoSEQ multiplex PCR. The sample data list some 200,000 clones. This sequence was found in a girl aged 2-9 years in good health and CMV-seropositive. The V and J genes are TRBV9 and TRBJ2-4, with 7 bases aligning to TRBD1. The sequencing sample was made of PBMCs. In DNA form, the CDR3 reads TGTGCCAGCAGCGTAGCTAAGGGGGCTGCCAAAAACATTCAGTACTTC. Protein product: CASSVAKGAAKNIQYF.